This record looks at one TCR beta chain sequence and its context. The data were obtained in a study of blood T cell repertoires in COVID-19. Whole-study context: COVID-19 samples collected from the United States, Italy and Spain covered acute and convalescent phases. T cells, B-cell-depleted T cells, or PBMCs provided the cDNA or gDNA that served as material.

Germline CDR1 reads GTSNPN; CDR2 reads SVGIG (reference sequence). The germline V and J ends were trimmed by 5 bases and 3 bases, with 14 bases remaining between them. This CDR3 is built from 13 residues. Original methodology: Nucleated cell counts were estimated from reference gene primer amplification. Some clones are missing from TCRdb's copy, which holds only in-frame ones; the method was immunoSEQ multiplex PCR. V and J calls and clone size are those listed in that table; D and trimming were worked out from the DNA. The sample includes some 290,000 clones, approximately 82% seen only once; the top ten take about 4.3%.

The sample taken for sequencing was peripheral blood. This sequence was found in a man in his fifties or sixties who had recovered from COVID-19. The J gene is TRBJ2-7, the V gene TRBV30; D uncertain. The CDR3, as DNA: TGTGCCTGGGCGCAGGATTCTTACTACGAGCAGTACTTC. This gives the protein CAWAQDSYYEQYF. The variable domain in full, completed from reference TRBV30 and TRBJ2-7, reads SQTIHQWPATLVQPVGSPLSLECTVEGTSNPNLYWYRQAAGRGLQLLFYSVGIGQISSEVPQNLSASRPQDRQFILSSKKLLLSDSGFYLCAWAQDSYYEQYFGPGTRLTVT.